One sample yielded the 9 T cell receptor beta chains listed below, sequenced in a study of identical twins. TCRdb called the 5' RACE reads again in MiXCR, with one record for every CDR3 protein. Of hundreds of thousands of distinct CDR3 sequences listed, 20% to 25% are singletons. These data were likewise used in another study, on yellow fever vaccine responses in identical twins.

The sample was CD4+ T cells sorted from blood. The source of these receptors is a woman between 18 and 29 years old in good health.

The V and J genes are TRBV18 and TRBJ2-1; D perhaps matches TRBD2 (6 bases). The CDR3 consists of 16 residues. Per germline, CDR1 KGHSH and CDR2 LQKENI. V lost 7 bases, J lost 6 bases, and 22 bases lay in between. The CDR3 protein is CASLATEGLPGNEQFF. The DNA for the CDR3 is TGTGCCAGCTTAGCCACGGAGGGCCTCCCGGGCAATGAGCAGTTCTTC.

This clonotype showed up just a few times. CDR3: CASSSGGSMDTQYF. CDR3 sequence (DNA): TGCGCCAGCAGCTCCGGAGGAAGTATGGATACGCAGTATTTT. This chain connects TRBV5-1 to TRBJ2-3; D perhaps matches TRBD2 (5 bases). There are 14 residues in the CDR3. Germline-derived CDR1 and CDR2 are SGHRS and YFSETQ. Deletions cut 3 bases from V and 6 bases from J, with 14 bases between.

In DNA form, the CDR3 reads TGTGCCAGCAGGATACAAACTAGCACAGATACGCAGTATTTT. As protein: CASRIQTSTDTQYF. The rearrangement joins TRBV6-5 to TRBJ2-3; D not certain. The CDR3 runs 14 residues. Germline V gene lookup returns CDR1 MNHEY and CDR2 SVGAGI. Trimming removed 6 bases at V and 0 bases at J, with 10 bases between.

This clonotype has just a few counts. The genes are TRBV20-1 and TRBJ2-3, with D tentatively TRBD1 or TRBD2 (6 bases each). The germline V gene encodes CDR1 DFQATT and CDR2 SNEGSKA (reference sequence). V was shortened by 5 bases and J by 0 bases, with 15 bases between the two germline ends. The CDR3 covers 15 residues. DNA of the CDR3: TGCAGTGCTCCTCGCGGGACAACTAGCACAGATACGCAGTATTTT. It codes for CSAPRGTTSTDTQYF.

For the CDR3, the DNA is TGTGCCACCAGTCGCTGGACTAGCGGTACAGATACGCAGTATTTT. It yields the protein CATSRWTSGTDTQYF. V is TRBV15 and J is TRBJ2-3, with 10 positions matching TRBD2. The CDR3 sequence is 15 residues long. V trimming: 6 bases; J trimming: 3 bases; junction bases outside the gene matches: 6. In germline, CDR1 is LNHNV, CDR2 YYDKDF (reference sequence). The entire variable domain, with the rest obtained from reference TRBV15 and TRBJ2-3, is as follows: DAMVIQNPRYQVTQFGKPVTLSCSQTLNHNVMYWYQQKSSQAPKLLFHYYDKDFNNEADTPDNFQSRRPNTSFCFLDIRSPGLGDTAMYLCATSRWTSGTDTQYFGPGTRLTVL.

This clonotype came up a few times. The rearrangement links TRBV19 to TRBJ2-1; D not resolved. With 3 bases removed from V and 3 bases from J, the gap between germline ends came to 12 bases. Germline-derived CDR1 and CDR2 are LNHDA and SQIVND (reference sequence). The CDR3 totals 15 residues. The CDR3 DNA reads TGTGCCAGTAGTATTGGTCCACACTTCTACAATGAGCAGTTCTTC. Its protein is CASSIGPHFYNEQFF.

This chain links TRBV27 with TRBJ2-7, with D perhaps being TRBD1 or TRBD2 (5 bases each). V was shortened by 6 bases and J by 1 base, with 13 bases between the two germline ends. From germline, CDR1 is MNHEY and CDR2 SMNVEV (reference sequence). The CDR3 consists of 14 residues. Here the CDR3 DNA reads TGTGCCAGCAGCCGTAGGGACGCTTCCTACGAGCAGTACTTC. It encodes CASSRRDASYEQYF.

The chain combines TRBV5-1 with TRBJ2-5; perhaps D is TRBD1 or TRBD2 (5 bases each). The ends were cut back, 3 bases at V and 5 bases at J, with 14 bases in the middle. Per germline, CDR1 SGHRS and CDR2 YFSETQ. This CDR3 comprises 14 residues. CDR3 DNA: TGCGCCAGCAGCTCCGGGACCGAGCATGAGACCCAGTACTTC. Its translation is CASSSGTEHETQYF.

The V call is TRBV7-8, the J call TRBJ2-2; D is undetermined. The CDR3 extends over 14 amino acids. Germline V gene lookup returns CDR1 SGHVS and CDR2 FQNEAQ. V was trimmed by 4 bases and J by 5 bases, leaving 11 bases between them. CDR3 sequence: CASSSNTVTGELFF. CDR3 DNA: TGTGCCAGCAGCTCTAATACGGTTACCGGGGAGCTGTTTTTT.